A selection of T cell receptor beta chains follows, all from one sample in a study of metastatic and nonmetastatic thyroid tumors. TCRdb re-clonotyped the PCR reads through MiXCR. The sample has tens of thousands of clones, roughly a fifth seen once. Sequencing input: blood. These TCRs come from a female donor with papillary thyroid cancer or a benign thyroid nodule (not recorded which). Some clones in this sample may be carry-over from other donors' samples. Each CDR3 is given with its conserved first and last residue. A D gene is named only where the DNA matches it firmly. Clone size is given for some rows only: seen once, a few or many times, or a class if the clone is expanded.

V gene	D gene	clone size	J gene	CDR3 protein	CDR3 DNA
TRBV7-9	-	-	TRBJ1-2	CASRKASALNYGYTF	TGTGCCAGCAGAAAGGCGTCGGCCCTTAACTATGGCTACACCTTC
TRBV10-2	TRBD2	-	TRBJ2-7	CASSESSVTSEAEQYF	TGCGCCAGCAGTGAGTCGTCCGTTACTAGCGAAGCCGAGCAGTACTTC
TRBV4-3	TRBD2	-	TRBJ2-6	CASSLRRGGSGANVLTF	TGCGCCAGCAGCCTTCGGCGCGGGGGCTCTGGGGCCAACGTCCTGACTTTC
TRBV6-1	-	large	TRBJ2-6	CASSETGAGANVLTF	TGTGCCAGCAGTGAAACCGGGGCTGGGGCCAACGTCCTGACTTTC
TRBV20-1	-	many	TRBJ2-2	CSAQGGRGTGELFF	TGCAGTGCCCAGGGGGGCAGGGGTACCGGGGAGCTGTTTTTT
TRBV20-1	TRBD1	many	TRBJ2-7	CSARTGTENYEQYF	TGCAGTGCTAGGACCGGGACAGAGAACTACGAGCAGTACTTC
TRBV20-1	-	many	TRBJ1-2	CSAIPSGGAGYTF	TGCAGTGCTATCCCCAGCGGAGGGGCTGGCTACACCTTC
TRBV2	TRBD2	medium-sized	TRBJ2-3	CASSPDPGLAGGTDTQYF	TGTGCCAGCAGCCCCGATCCAGGGCTAGCGGGGGGCACAGATACGCAGTATTTT
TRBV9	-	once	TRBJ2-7	CASSVAASSGYEQYF	TGTGCCAGCAGCGTAGCGGCTAGTAGCGGCTACGAGCAGTACTTC
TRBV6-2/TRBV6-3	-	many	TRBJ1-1	CASSLTRQHLAGGTEAFF	TGTGCCAGCAGCCTTACTCGTCAACATCTGGCGGGGGGCACTGAAGCTTTCTTT
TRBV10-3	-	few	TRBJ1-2	CAISEPLGGYTF	TGTGCCATCAGTGAGCCCCTAGGGGGCTACACCTTC
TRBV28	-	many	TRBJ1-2	CASSLGGPRGGYTF	TGTGCCAGCAGTTTAGGGGGCCCGAGGGGTGGCTACACCTTC
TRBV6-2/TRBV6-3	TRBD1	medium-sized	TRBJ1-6	CASSYRGQANSPLHF	TGTGCCAGCAGTTACCGGGGACAGGCGAATTCACCCCTCCACTTT
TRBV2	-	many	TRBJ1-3	CASSAGNGNTIYF	TGTGCCAGCAGTGCTGGGAACGGAAACACCATATATTTT
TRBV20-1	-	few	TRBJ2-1	CSASSHFLSSYNEQFF	TGCAGTGCTAGTAGTCATTTCTTGAGCTCCTACAATGAGCAGTTCTTC
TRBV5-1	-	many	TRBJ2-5	CASSRRDQETQYF	TGCGCCAGCAGCCGCCGGGATCAAGAGACCCAGTACTTC
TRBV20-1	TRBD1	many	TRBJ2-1	CSARNTQGANEQFF	TGCAGTGCTAGAAATACACAGGGGGCAAATGAGCAGTTCTTC
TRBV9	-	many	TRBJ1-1	CASSVGAGEAFF	TGTGCCAGCAGCGTAGGGGCTGGTGAAGCTTTCTTT
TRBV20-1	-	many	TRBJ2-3	CSAPLLDGTDTQYF	TGCAGTGCCCCCTTGTTGGATGGGACAGATACGCAGTATTTT
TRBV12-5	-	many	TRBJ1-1	CASGPTGGGTEAFF	TGTGCTAGTGGTCCCACCGGGGGAGGCACTGAAGCTTTCTTT
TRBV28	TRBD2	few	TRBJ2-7	CASSLVSSGNEQYF	TGTGCCAGCAGCCTCGTCTCTAGCGGGAACGAGCAGTACTTC
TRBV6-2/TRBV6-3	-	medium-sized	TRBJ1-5	CASSYRGGGNQPQHF	TGTGCCAGCAGTTACCGGGGGGGCGGCAATCAGCCCCAGCATTTT
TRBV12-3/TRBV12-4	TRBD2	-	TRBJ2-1	CASSPSGRFDEQFF	TGTGCCAGCAGTCCTAGCGGGAGGTTCGATGAGCAGTTCTTC
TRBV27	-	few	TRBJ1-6	CASRSGPVNSPLHF	TGTGCCAGCAGGTCGGGACCGGTAAATTCACCCCTCCACTTT
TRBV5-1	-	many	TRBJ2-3	CASSLGRPASTDTQYF	TGCGCCAGCAGCTTGGGACGCCCGGCGAGCACAGATACGCAGTATTTT
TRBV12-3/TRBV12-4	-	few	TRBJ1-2	CASSFLGAGYTF	TGTGCCAGCAGTTTTCTCGGGGCTGGCTACACCTTC
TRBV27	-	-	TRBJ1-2	CASSPTGQLLHYTF	TGTGCCAGCAGTCCAACCGGACAGTTACTCCACTACACCTTC
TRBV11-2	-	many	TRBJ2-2	CASRFNRDGTGELFF	TGTGCCAGCAGGTTTAACCGGGACGGAACCGGGGAGCTGTTCTTT
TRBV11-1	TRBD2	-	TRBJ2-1	CASSFSGLAGGPNEQFF	TGTGCCAGCAGCTTCTCCGGACTAGCGGGGGGGCCCAATGAGCAGTTCTTC
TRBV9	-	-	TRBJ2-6	CASSVLGGFSGANVLTF	TGTGCCAGCAGCGTACTTGGGGGGTTCTCTGGGGCCAACGTCCTGACTTTC
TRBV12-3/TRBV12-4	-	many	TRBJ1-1	CASTPGKARMNTEAFF	TGTGCCAGCACCCCGGGAAAAGCCCGCATGAACACTGAAGCTTTCTTT
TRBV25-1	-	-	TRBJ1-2	CASSESFSDTGERTF	TGTGCCAGCAGTGAATCATTCTCGGACACCGGAGAGCGTACCTTC
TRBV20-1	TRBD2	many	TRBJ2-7	CSARGSSGGSYEQYF	TGCAGTGCTAGAGGGTCTAGCGGGGGATCCTACGAGCAGTACTTC
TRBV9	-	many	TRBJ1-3	CASSLIGMGGNTIYF	TGTGCCAGCAGCTTAATCGGGATGGGTGGAAACACCATATATTTT
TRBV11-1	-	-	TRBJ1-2	CASSLKRDSVDGYTF	TGTGCCAGCAGCCTCAAGCGCGACAGTGTGGATGGCTACACCTTC
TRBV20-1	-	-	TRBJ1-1	CSATPGVGDTEAFF	TGCAGTGCTACCCCGGGGGTAGGAGACACTGAAGCTTTCTTT
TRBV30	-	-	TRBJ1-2	CAWSVQGGNYGYTF	TGTGCCTGGAGTGTACAAGGGGGTAACTATGGCTACACCTTC
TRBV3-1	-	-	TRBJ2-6	CASSQRAPGANVLTF	TGTGCCAGCAGCCAGAGGGCTCCTGGGGCCAACGTCCTGACTTTC
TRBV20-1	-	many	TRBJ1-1	CSAWDAITEAFF	TGCAGTGCTTGGGATGCGATCACTGAAGCTTTCTTT
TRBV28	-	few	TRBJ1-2	CASSFWTGGRNYGYTF	TGTGCCAGCAGTTTCTGGACGGGGGGCAGGAACTATGGCTACACCTTC
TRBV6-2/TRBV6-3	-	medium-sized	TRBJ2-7	CASSSGVYEQYF	TGTGCCAGCAGTTCCGGGGTATACGAGCAGTACTTC
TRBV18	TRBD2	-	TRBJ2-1	CASSPSLPGLAGENEQFF	TGTGCCAGCTCACCGTCCCTACCGGGACTAGCGGGAGAGAATGAGCAGTTCTTC
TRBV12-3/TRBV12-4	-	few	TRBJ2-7	CASSLVNEQYF	TGTGCCAGCAGTTTAGTGAACGAGCAGTACTTC
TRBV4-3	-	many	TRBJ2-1	CASSHILDEQGNEQFF	TGCGCCAGCAGCCACATACTCGACGAACAGGGTAATGAGCAGTTCTTC
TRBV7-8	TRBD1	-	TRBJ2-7	CASSLVFWDRVHEQYF	TGTGCCAGCAGCTTAGTTTTCTGGGACAGGGTACACGAGCAGTACTTC
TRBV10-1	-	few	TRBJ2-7	CASREGSYEQYF	TGCGCCAGCAGGGAGGGCTCCTACGAGCAGTACTTC